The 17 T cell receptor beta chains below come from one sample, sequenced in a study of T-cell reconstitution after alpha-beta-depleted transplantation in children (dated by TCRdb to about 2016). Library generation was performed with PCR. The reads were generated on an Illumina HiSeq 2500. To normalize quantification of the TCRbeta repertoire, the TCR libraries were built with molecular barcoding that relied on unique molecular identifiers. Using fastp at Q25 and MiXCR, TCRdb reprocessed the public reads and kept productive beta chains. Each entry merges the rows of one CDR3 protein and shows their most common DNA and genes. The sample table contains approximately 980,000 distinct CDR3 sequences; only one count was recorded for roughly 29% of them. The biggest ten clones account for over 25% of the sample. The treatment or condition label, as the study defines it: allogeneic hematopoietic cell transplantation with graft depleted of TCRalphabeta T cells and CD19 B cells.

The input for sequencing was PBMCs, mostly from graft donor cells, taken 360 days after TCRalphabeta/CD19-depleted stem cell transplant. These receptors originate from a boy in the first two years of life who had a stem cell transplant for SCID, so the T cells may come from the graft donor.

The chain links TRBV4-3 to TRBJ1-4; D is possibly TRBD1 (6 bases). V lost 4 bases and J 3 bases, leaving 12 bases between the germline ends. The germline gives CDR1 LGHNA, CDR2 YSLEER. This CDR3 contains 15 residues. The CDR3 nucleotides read TGCGCCAGCAGCCCTGAAGGACAGCCTAATGAAAAACTGTTTTTT. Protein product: CASSPEGQPNEKLFF.

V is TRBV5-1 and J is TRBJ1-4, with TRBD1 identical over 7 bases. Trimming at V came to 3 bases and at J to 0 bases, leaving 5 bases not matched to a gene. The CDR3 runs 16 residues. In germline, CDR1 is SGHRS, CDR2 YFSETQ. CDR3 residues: CASSWDRLATNEKLFF. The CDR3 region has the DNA TGCGCCAGCAGCTGGGACAGACTCGCAACTAATGAAAAACTGTTTTTT. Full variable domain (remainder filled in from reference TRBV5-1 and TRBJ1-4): KAGVTQTPRYLIKTRGQQVTLSCSPISGHRSVSWYQQTPGQGLQFLFEYFSETQRNKGNFPGRFSGRQFSNSRSEMNVSTLELGDSALYLCASSWDRLATNEKLFFGSGTQLSVL.

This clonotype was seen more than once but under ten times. CDR3 sequence: CASSTGPGEQYF. The CDR3 DNA reads TGTGCCAGCAGCACGGGGCCTGGGGAGCAGTACTTC. The chain carries TRBV2 and TRBJ2-7, with D perhaps assigned TRBD1 or TRBD2 (5 bases each). The CDR3 loop spans 12 amino acids. The germline gives CDR1 SNHLY, CDR2 FYNNEI. V lost 6 bases and J lost 7, with 13 bases in between.

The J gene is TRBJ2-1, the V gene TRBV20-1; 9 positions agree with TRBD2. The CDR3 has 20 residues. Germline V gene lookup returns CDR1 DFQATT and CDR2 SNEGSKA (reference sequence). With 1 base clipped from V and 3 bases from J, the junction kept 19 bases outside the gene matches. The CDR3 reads CSARVEEALASGGFYNEQFF. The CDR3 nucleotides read TGCAGTGCTAGAGTTGAGGAGGCTTTGGCGAGCGGGGGGTTCTACAATGAGCAGTTCTTC.

CDR3 nucleotide sequence: TGTGCCAGCAGCTTAGTCACGGGTAGAGGGCGGGGCAATCAGCCCCAGCATTTT. This codes for CASSLVTGRGRGNQPQHF. The chain employs TRBV11-2 and TRBJ1-5; no definite D call. V shed 1 base and J shed 2 bases, with 18 bases lying between them. The CDR3 is 18 amino acids. Germline CDR1 is SGHAT and CDR2 is FQNNGV. Full variable domain (rest looked up from reference TRBV11-2 and TRBJ1-5): EAGVAQSPRYKIIEKRQSVAFWCNPISGHATLYWYQQILGQGPKLLIQFQNNGVVDDSQLPKDRFSAERLKGVDSTLKIQPAKLEDSAVYLCASSLVTGRGRGNQPQHFGDGTRLSIL.

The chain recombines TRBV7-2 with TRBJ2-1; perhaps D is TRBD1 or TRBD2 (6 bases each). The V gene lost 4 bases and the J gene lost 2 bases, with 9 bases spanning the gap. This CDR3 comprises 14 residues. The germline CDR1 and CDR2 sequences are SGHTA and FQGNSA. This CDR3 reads CASSYGGPYNEQFF. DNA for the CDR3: TGTGCCAGCAGCTATGGGGGGCCCTACAATGAGCAGTTCTTC.

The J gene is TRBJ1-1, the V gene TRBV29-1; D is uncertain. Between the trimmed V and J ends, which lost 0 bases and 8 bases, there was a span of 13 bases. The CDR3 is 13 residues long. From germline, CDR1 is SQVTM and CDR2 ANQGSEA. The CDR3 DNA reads TGCAGCGTTGAAGATCAGGAGAGTCCCGAAGCTTTCTTT. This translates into CSVEDQESPEAFF.

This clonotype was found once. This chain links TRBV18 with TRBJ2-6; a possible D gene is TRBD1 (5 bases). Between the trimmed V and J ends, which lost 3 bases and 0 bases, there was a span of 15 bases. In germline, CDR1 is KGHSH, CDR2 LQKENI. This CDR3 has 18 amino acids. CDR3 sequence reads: CASSPGKGPPSGANVLTF. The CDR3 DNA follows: TGTGCCAGCTCACCGGGCAAGGGGCCCCCCTCTGGGGCCAACGTCCTGACTTTC.

The CDR3 region is CASSPLESGVGETQYF. The CDR3 DNA follows: TGTGCCAGCAGCCCACTCGAGTCGGGTGTTGGGGAGACCCAGTACTTC. V usage is TRBV7-2 and J usage is TRBJ2-5; no definite D call. The CDR3 totals 16 residues. Trimming cost V 5 bases and J 5 bases, with 21 bases left between them. The germline CDR1 and CDR2 sequences are SGHTA and FQGNSA.

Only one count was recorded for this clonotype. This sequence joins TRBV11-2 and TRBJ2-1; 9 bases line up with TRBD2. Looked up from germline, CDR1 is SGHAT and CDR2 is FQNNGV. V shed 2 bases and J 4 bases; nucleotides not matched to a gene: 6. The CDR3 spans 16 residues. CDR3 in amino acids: CASSLTGGGVYNEQFF. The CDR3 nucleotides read TGTGCCAGCAGCTTAACAGGCGGGGGGGTATACAATGAGCAGTTCTTC. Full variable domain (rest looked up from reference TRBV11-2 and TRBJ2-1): EAGVAQSPRYKIIEKRQSVAFWCNPISGHATLYWYQQILGQGPKLLIQFQNNGVVDDSQLPKDRFSAERLKGVDSTLKIQPAKLEDSAVYLCASSLTGGGVYNEQFFGPGTRLTVL.

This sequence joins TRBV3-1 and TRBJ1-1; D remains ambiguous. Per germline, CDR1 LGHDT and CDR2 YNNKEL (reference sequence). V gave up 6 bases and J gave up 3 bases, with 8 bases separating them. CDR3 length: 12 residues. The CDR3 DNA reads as TGTGCCAGCAGTCTCGAGGACACTGAAGCTTTCTTT. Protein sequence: CASSLEDTEAFF.

CDR3 protein: CASRVGSGELFF. CDR3 nucleotides: TGTGCCAGCCGGGTCGGGTCCGGGGAGCTGTTTTTT. The rearrangement uses TRBV28 and TRBJ2-2; no clear D gene. V was shortened by 8 bases and J by 6 bases, with 10 bases between the two germline ends. The CDR3 contains 12 residues. Germline assignment: CDR1 MDHEN and CDR2 SYDVKM.

In DNA, the CDR3 is TGTGCCAGCAGTTTTGGCCTCGGGGGATCAGAGACCCAGTACTTC. It codes for CASSFGLGGSETQYF. The rearrangement joins TRBV12-3 or TRBV12-4 to TRBJ2-5, with a tentative D call TRBD2 (6 bases). This CDR3 is 15 amino acids long. V lost 3 bases to trimming and J lost 4 bases, with 15 bases between them.

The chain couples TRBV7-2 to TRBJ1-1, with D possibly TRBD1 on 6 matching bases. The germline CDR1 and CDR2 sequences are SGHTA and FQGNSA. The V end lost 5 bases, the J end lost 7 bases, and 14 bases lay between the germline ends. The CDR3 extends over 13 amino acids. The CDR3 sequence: CASSPAGHLEAFF. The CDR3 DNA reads TGTGCCAGCAGCCCAGCGGGACATCTTGAAGCTTTCTTT.

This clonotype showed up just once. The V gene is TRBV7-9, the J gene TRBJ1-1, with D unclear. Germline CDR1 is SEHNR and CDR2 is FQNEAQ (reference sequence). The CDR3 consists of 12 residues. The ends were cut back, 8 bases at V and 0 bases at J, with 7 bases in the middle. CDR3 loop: CASARLNTEAFF. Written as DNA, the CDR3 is TGTGCCAGCGCCAGACTGAACACTGAAGCTTTCTTT.

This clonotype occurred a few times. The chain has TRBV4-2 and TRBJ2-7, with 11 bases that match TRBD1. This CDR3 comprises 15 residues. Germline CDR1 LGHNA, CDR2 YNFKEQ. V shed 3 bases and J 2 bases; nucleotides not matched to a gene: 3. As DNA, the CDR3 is TGTGCCAGCAGCCAGATGGGACAGGGGGCCTACGAGCAGTACTTC. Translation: CASSQMGQGAYEQYF.

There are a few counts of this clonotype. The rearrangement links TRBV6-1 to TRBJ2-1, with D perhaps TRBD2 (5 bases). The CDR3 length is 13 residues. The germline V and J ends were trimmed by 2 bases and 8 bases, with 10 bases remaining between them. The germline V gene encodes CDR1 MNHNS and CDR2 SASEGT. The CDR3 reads CASSERGTDEQFF. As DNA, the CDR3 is TGTGCCAGCAGTGAACGGGGTACAGATGAGCAGTTCTTC.